The TCR beta chain under discussion was sequenced for a study of blood T cell repertoires in COVID-19. Assay used: immunoSEQ multiplex PCR; TCRdb lists only in-frame clones, some missing. The data show around 97,000 clones, around 87% seen once. V was clipped by 1 base and J by 7 bases, with 14 bases between them. The CDR3 extends over 14 amino acids. From germline, CDR1 is LGHDT and CDR2 YNNKEL (reference sequence). The sample was peripheral blood. The receptor comes from a human donor in a cohort sampled during active COVID-19. The chain uses TRBV3-1 (or the pseudogene TRBV3-2) and TRBJ2-7, with D possibly TRBD2 on 7 matching bases. The CDR3 DNA reads as TGTGCCAGCAGCCAAGCGGGAGGTCAGGGGGAGCAGTACTTC. This codes for CASSQAGGQGEQYF.